These T cell receptor beta chains were read from a single sample in a study of blood T cells in healthy people across ages. TCRdb used MiXCR to reprocess the 5' RACE reads, holding one entry per CDR3 protein. The sample has 1.5 million to 2 million distinct CDR3 sequences, around half seen once. Sequencing was done on a sample of blood. Every receptor here comes from a woman aged 40-49 years in good health. Both conserved end residues are part of each CDR3. A D gene is named only where the DNA matches it firmly. Only part of the rows carry a size: once, few, many, or a class if the clone is expanded.

CDR3 DNA	CDR3 protein	D gene	clone size	J gene	V gene
TGTGCCAGCAGCCTGATACAGGGGGCTTGGAACACTGAAGCTTTCTTT	CASSLIQGAWNTEAFF	TRBD1	NA	TRBJ1-1	TRBV6-2/TRBV6-3
TGTGCCAGCAGCCGGGACCCCGCCTCCTACAATGAGCAGTTCTTC	CASSRDPASYNEQFF	NA	once	TRBJ2-1	TRBV7-3
TGTGCCAGCAGTTACGTAGTTGGGGGGTTGGATGAGCAGTTCTTC	CASSYVVGGLDEQFF	NA	few	TRBJ2-1	TRBV6-5
TGCAGCGTTAGACGCGGGGGGGAGCAGTTCTTC	CSVRRGGEQFF	TRBD2	NA	TRBJ2-1	TRBV29-1
TGCGCCAGCAGCTTGACTTCGGGAGAAGCTTTCTTT	CASSLTSGEAFF	NA	NA	TRBJ1-1	TRBV5-1
TGTGCCAGCAGCCAAGCCGCATTAAGGACAGGGGACTACGAGCAGTACTTC	CASSQAALRTGDYEQYF	TRBD1	NA	TRBJ2-7	TRBV4-1
TGTGCCAGCAGTTACTCCCCCGAGGCCTCGGGCTACACCTTC	CASSYSPEASGYTF	NA	NA	TRBJ1-2	TRBV6-2/TRBV6-3
TGTGCCAGCAGCACCAAGGACCACACAGATACGCAGTATTTT	CASSTKDHTDTQYF	NA	NA	TRBJ2-3	TRBV12-3/TRBV12-4
TGTGCCAGCAAGAAGGACATAATGAACACTGAAGCTTTCTTT	CASKKDIMNTEAFF	NA	NA	TRBJ1-1	TRBV6-2/TRBV6-3
TGTGCCAGCAGCGCCGGGACAGGGGACCCCTGGAAGCCCCAGCATTTT	CASSAGTGDPWKPQHF	TRBD1	NA	TRBJ1-5	TRBV3-1
TGTGCCAGCAGCGTACGTCCGGGACTAGCGGGGGAAGAGACCCAGTACTTC	CASSVRPGLAGEETQYF	TRBD2	NA	TRBJ2-5	TRBV9
TGCAGCGGGATGACAGGGGGTAACACTGAAGCTTTCTTT	CSGMTGGNTEAFF	TRBD1	NA	TRBJ1-1	TRBV29-1